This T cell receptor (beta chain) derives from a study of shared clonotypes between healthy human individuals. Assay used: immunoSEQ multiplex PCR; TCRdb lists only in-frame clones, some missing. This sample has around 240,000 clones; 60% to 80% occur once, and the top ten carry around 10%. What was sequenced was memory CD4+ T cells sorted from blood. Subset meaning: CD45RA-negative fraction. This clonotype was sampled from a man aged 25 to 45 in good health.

Here the CDR3 reads CASSSDYGYTF. DNA of the CDR3: TGTGCCAGCAGCTCCGACTATGGCTACACCTTC. The J gene is TRBJ1-2, the V gene TRBV28, with D hard to call. This CDR3 has 11 residues. Germline values: CDR1 MDHEN, CDR2 SYDVKM. Trimming removed 6 bases from V and 3 bases from J, with 5 bases in between.